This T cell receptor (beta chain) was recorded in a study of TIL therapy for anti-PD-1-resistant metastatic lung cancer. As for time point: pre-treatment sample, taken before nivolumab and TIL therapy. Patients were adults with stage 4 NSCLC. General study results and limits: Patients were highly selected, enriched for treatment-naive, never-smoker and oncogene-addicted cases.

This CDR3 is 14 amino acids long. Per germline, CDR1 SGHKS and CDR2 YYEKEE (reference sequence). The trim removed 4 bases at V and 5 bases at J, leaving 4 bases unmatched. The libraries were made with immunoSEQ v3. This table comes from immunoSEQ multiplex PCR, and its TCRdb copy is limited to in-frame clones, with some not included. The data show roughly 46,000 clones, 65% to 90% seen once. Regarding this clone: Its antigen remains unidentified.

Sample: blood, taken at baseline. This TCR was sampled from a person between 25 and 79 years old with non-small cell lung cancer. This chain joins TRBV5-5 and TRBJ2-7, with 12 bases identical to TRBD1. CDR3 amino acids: CASSTGTGGNEQYF. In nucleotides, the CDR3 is TGTGCCAGCAGCACCGGGACAGGGGGCAACGAGCAGTACTTC.